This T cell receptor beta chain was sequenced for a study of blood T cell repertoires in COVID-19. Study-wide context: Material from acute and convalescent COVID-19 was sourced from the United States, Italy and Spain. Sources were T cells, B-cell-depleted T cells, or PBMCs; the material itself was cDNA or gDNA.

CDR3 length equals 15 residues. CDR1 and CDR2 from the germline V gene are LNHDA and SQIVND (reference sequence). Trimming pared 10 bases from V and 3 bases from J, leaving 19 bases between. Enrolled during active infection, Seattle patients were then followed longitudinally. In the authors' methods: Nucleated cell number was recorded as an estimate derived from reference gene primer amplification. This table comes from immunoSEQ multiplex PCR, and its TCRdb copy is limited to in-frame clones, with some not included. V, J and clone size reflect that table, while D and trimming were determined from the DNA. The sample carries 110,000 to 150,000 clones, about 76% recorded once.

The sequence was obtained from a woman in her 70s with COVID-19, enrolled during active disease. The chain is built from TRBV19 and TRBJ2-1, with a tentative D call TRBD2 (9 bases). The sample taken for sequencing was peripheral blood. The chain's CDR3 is CATRGPSGVYNEQFF. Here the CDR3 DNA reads TGTGCCACCAGGGGGCCTAGCGGGGTCTACAATGAGCAGTTCTTC.